This entry features one T cell receptor (beta chain) sequence. Its binding antigen is unknown. Per-nucleotide qualities are absent, and no much larger clonotype sits a single base away. The CDR3 covers 16 residues, taking in both the cysteine and the phenylalanine. Just the 48-base CDR3 DNA is kept, in frame starting at base 1. The germline V end is reduced by 3 bases and the J end by 4 bases; junction bases left unmatched: 9. The germline V gene (reference sequence) sets CDR1 to DFQATT and CDR2 to SNEGSKA. TCRbeta repertoires were sequenced from genomic DNA with the immunoSEQ hsTCRB assay version 4 in survey mode. For TCRbeta sequencing, genomic DNA was diluted to approximately 9 ng/uL, with up to about 1 ug used per sample. As for the original processing: Analysis of the TCRbeta data was done in ImmunoSeq Analyzer 3.0, and diversity was computed on productive nucleotide rearrangements. Using the Immunarch R package, the improved Chao index served to estimate lower-bound TCR diversity and the Gini coefficient served to estimate clonality. Different nucleotide rearrangements encoding the same CDR3beta amino acid sequence were treated as distinct clonotypes. Differential abundance analysis identified TCRbeta sequences significantly enriched in antigen-responding cells relative to anti-CD3/anti-CD28-activated cells. GLIPH2 clustered TCRs by predicted peptide-MHC specificity, both within individual participants and across merged participant data sets. TCRdb's version of the immuneACCESS table is confined to in-frame rearrangements and falls short of the full clone set. An unresolved V gene accounts for under half of the shortfall where checked; the remainder is of unknown origin. That table is the source of V, J and clone size, and D and trimming were worked out from the DNA. The sample includes 37,000 or so clones, with around 80% observed a single time. The ten largest clones capture less than 2% of the sample.

Reading the label with the study, this specimen's treatment or condition is: suppressive antiretroviral therapy. Lysates of CMV-infected fibroblasts at about 9.3 ug/mL were used to stimulate the cells. Nonresponding CD40L-negative CD69-negative CD45RO-high memory CD4+ T cells were sorted as memory populations depleted of antigen-responding cells. Participants were HIV-1-infected adults who started suppressive ART during chronic infection. For at least 4 years, the participants' plasma HIV-1 RNA had been undetectable, below 50 copies/mL. To be included, participants needed a CD4+ T cell count above 400 cells/uL and a positive CMV serology. Before stimulation, PBMCs were isolated using density centrifugation and depleted of CD8+ T cells. Stimulation of CD8-depleted PBMCs was carried out for 15 to 20 hours with anti-CD28/CD49d costimulation, CD40-blocking antibody and enfuvirtide, to prevent new infections. Cell sorting was performed on a Beckman Coulter MoFlo Legacy or XDP sorter, and dead cells were excluded with propidium iodide. Genomic DNA was extracted using the QIAamp DNA Mini Kit for samples with more than one million cells and using the Quick-DNA Microprep Kit for all other samples.

The record originates from a study of persistence of HIV-infected CD4 T cells (dated by TCRdb to 2020 to 2022). Background for the entire study: The study isolated CMV- and HIV-1 Gag-responding CD4+ T cells from ART-treated individuals to examine antigen-driven clonal expansion of HIV-1-infected cells. Suppressive ART had been received by participants for a median of roughly eight years. Peripheral blood samples of up to 180 mL were collected at multiple time points, except for two participants, who underwent leukapheresis at a single time point. The clonality of all cells in each sorted population was measured by TCRbeta sequencing, and the clonality of infected cells was measured by proviral sequencing. In the cross-participant TCR cluster analysis, about 8 participants were included for CMV and more than five participants were included for Gag.

What the authors observed across the whole study: Bulk TCR analyses could not be limited to the rare CMV-responding cells that actually contained HIV-1 proviruses. Degenerate expanded CDR3beta sequences were enriched in antigen-responding cells, suggesting convergent selection of CD4+ responses to CMV and Gag. Few individuals were included in the study, and only a limited range of antigens was tested. TCR oligoclonality correlated with proviral oligoclonality within the same sorted populations. TCRbeta richness in CMV- and Gag-responding cells was significantly lower than in anti-CD3/anti-CD28-responding cells; CMV-responding cells had higher oligoclonality than CD3/CD28-stimulated and Gag-responding cells.

Sequencing was performed on CD4+ T cells sorted from PBMCs after approximately 20-hour stimulation, taken from a patient who received antiretroviral therapy. Reading the label with the study, this specimen's cell subset or site is: CD40L-CD69- CD45RO-high memory CD4 T cells not responding to CMV lysate. Recombination linked TRBV20-1 to TRBJ2-7; TRBD2 matches 13 bases in the middle. This TCR derives from an adult man with HIV who was CMV-seropositive. The encoded CDR3 is CSASGTSGDLGYEQYF. The DNA sequence is TGCAGTGCTAGTGGGACTAGCGGGGATCTGGGGTACGAGCAGTACTTC.